This record looks at one T cell receptor (beta chain) sequence and its context. What it recognizes is unknown. The data originate from a study of T cell repertoires in cytomegalovirus infection. The ends were cut back, 3 bases at V and 10 bases at J, with 18 bases in the middle. CDR3 length: 14 amino acids. From germline, CDR1 is MNHEY and CDR2 SMNVEV (reference sequence). TCRdb independently ran MiXCR on the reads; one entry per CDR3 protein. This sample has roughly 990,000 distinct CDR3 sequences, with around 30% found just once. The sample in question was cultured CD8+ T cells from PBMCs, obtained from culture after CMV antigen stimulation. This chain connects TRBV27 to TRBJ1-1; perhaps TRBD1 as D (5 bases). The receptor's source is a human donor in good health (CMV status not recorded). Some clones in this sample may be carry-over from other donors' samples. The CDR3 region is CASSFFGGEGAAFF. DNA for the CDR3: TGTGCCAGCAGTTTCTTCGGGGGAGAAGGCGCAGCTTTCTTT.